In this sample, the clone carrying this T cell receptor beta chain turned up a few times. Antigen specificity is unknown. This entry is derived from a study of vaccination effects on CD4 cells after COVID-19. The repertoire was sequenced with immunoSEQ multiplex PCR; TCRdb's copy has only in-frame clones and lacks some. This table has 14,000 or so clones, over 70% appearing once. The length of the CDR3 is 15 residues. V was cut by 5 bases and J by 8 bases, with 16 bases left in between. CDR1 is SNHLY, CDR2 FYNNEI, per germline. Viral peptide pools were used in the ViraFEST assay to expand antigen-specific CD4+ T cells, and sequencing came afterward. It was after roughly 11 days of culture that CD4+ T cells were isolated. This individual tested PCR-positive for SARS-CoV-2 infection between March and December 2020. BNT162b2 vaccine or mRNA-1273 vaccine was given to participants in two doses. Every well housed about 1.8 million PBMC, which grew in culture alongside about 9.9 IU/ml IL-2 and 10 ug/ml peptides.

Study-level results: Convalescents showed post-vaccine spike-reactive clones that were mainly new vaccine-induced clones.

The input for sequencing was CD4+ T cells from PBMCs cultured with SARS-CoV-2 spike peptides, taken after COVID-19 vaccination. This TCR came from a human donor who had a prior SARS-CoV-2 infection. The V and J genes are TRBV2 and TRBJ1-6, with D unclear. CDR3 coding DNA: TGTGCCAGCAGTTCCGACTGGGTATCCGATTCACCCCTCCACTTT. Its protein product is CASSSDWVSDSPLHF.